Described below is a single T cell receptor beta chain sequence and its context. Antigen unknown. Sequencing libraries made from TCR beta cDNA carried unique molecular identifiers. Each batch of about 0.95 to 11 million T cells produced around 460,000 cDNA molecules. TCRdb reprocessed the PCR reads via MiXCR and lists one record per CDR3 protein. Among approximately 400,000 distinct CDR3 sequences listed, roughly 30% were seen once. This entry belongs to a study of post-analysis software for immune sequencing data. In the study overall: Relapsing-remitting, secondary progressive and progressive-relapsing forms made up the multiple sclerosis disease courses. Points from the study as a whole: The study found significantly lower normalized Chao1 diversity in multiple sclerosis patients than in controls. Under F measure analysis, samples from one preparation batch co-clustered strongly. The five TRBV segments detected at higher frequency in patients than in controls included TRBV5-6, TRBV5-1 and TRBV20-1.

CDR3 length equals 15 residues. Per the germline V gene, CDR1 is MNHEY and CDR2 is SVGAGI. Trimming removed 0 bases from V and 1 base from J, with 9 bases in between. Material for sequencing was blood. The TCR sequence derives from a girl under 18 with multiple sclerosis. This chain joins TRBV6-5 and TRBJ1-1; D is unresolved. The CDR3 DNA reads as TGTGCCAGCAGTTACTCCAGGAGCTGGAACACTGAAGCTTTCTTT. Protein product: CASSYSRSWNTEAFF.